This T cell receptor beta chain was documented in a study of T-cell memory formation after mild COVID-19. To note about this clonotype: What it recognizes is unknown.

Study results and limitations: CD4+ bias marked clones expanding day 15 to 37, unlike balanced contracting clones.

After 5'RACE with constant-segment primers, TCR alpha and TCR beta cDNA libraries carrying sample barcodes and UMIs were obtained. TCRdb re-derived calls from the 5' RACE reads in MiXCR, one entry per CDR3 protein. Of hundreds of thousands of distinct CDR3 sequences listed, roughly 20% are singletons. The CDR3 is 17 residues long. Trimming at V came to 4 bases and at J to 2 bases, leaving 8 bases not matched to a gene. The germline V gene encodes CDR1 SGHRS and CDR2 YFSETQ. The rearrangement links TRBV5-1 to TRBJ1-3, with 11 nucleotides matching TRBD1. The receptor comes from an adult woman who had mild COVID-19 (a few samples of this study predate the infection). Cell type and time point are not known. The specimen sequenced was PBMCs or a T cell subset sorted from them (not recorded which). DNA of the CDR3: TGCGCCAGCAGCACCGACGGGGGACAGGGGGCTGGAAACACCATATATTTT. The encoded protein is CASSTDGGQGAGNTIYF.